This T cell receptor beta chain derives from a study of blood T cell repertoires in COVID-19. Sequencing was performed with immunoSEQ multiplex PCR; in TCRdb, only in-frame clones are kept and a portion is missing. The sample has more than 200,000 clones, around 84% seen once. The CDR3 is 16 amino acids. CDR1 is KGHDR and CDR2 is SFDVKD in the germline V gene. The V and J ends lost 4 bases and 6 bases, in that order; junction bases with no gene match: 4. Source material: peripheral blood. The receptor was isolated from a woman over 75 with COVID-19, enrolled during active disease. The V call is TRBV24-1, the J call TRBJ2-3; 15 bases line up with TRBD2. The CDR3 DNA reads TGTGCCACCAGTGACGGGGGACTAGCGGGGGGCGATACGCAGTATTTT. It translates to CATSDGGLAGGDTQYF.